Each of the 9 T cell receptor beta chains below was sequenced from the same sample in a study of regulatory T cells in long-lasting Graves disease. The TCR beta library used iRepertoire HTBI primers with Arm-PCR amplification of CDR3. TCRdb passed the multiplex PCR reads through MiXCR, listing each CDR3 protein once. The sample holds 400,000 to 500,000 distinct CDR3 sequences; approximately 16% are singletons and the top ten take roughly 7.7%. Specified time point: newly diagnosed GD, antithyroid drugs for less than 3 months. Generation of the TCR library employed RNA extracted from PBMCs. These records were also assigned to another study, of T cells in Graves' hyperthyroidism and ophthalmopathy.

Sample: peripheral blood mononuclear cells (PBMCs), taken at new diagnosis, from a patient treated with antithyroid drugs. These receptors were collected from a woman aged 40-49 years with Graves disease.

About this clonotype: It differs at one base from a far larger clone, so likely a read error. This chain joins TRBV11-2 and TRBJ2-5; the match to TRBD2 covers 10 bases. CDR3 length equals 17 residues. Germline CDR1 SGHAT, CDR2 FQNNGV. CDR3 nucleotides: TGTGCCAGCAGCTTATCCCTGACTAGCGGGTACTACAATGAGCAGCTCTTC. As protein: CASSLSLTSGYYNEQLF.

V is TRBV20-1 and J is TRBJ1-2; perhaps TRBD1 as D (5 bases). Germline-derived CDR1 and CDR2 are DFQATT and SNEGSKA (reference sequence). The CDR3 is 14 residues long. Deletions cut 3 bases from V and 3 bases from J, with 14 bases between. CDR3 DNA sequence: TGCAGTGCTAGGGAGGTGGGGGGGGACTATGGCTACACCTTC. This gives the protein CSAREVGGDYGYTF.

This clonotype has ten or more counts. The chain recombines TRBV19 with TRBJ1-5; tentatively, D is TRBD1 (5 bases). V was clipped by 7 bases and J by 1 base, with 11 bases between them. From germline, CDR1 is LNHDA and CDR2 SQIVND (reference sequence). The CDR3 contains 14 residues. CDR3 residues: CASTQGRSNQPQHF. In nucleotides, the CDR3 is TGTGCCAGTACTCAGGGCAGAAGCAATCAGCCCCAGCATTTT. The whole variable domain, remainder taken from reference TRBV19 and TRBJ1-5, is DGGITQSPKYLFRKEGQNVTLSCEQNLNHDAMYWYRQDPGQGLRLIYYSQIVNDFQKGDIAEGYSVSREKKESFPLTVTSAQKNPTAFYLCASTQGRSNQPQHFGDGTRLSIL.

The table lists this clonotype with many counts. This CDR3 reads CASSLAIVLTYTEAFF. The CDR3 region has the DNA TGTGCCAGCAGCTTAGCGATAGTCTTGACCTACACTGAAGCTTTCTTT. The chain couples TRBV7-8 to TRBJ1-1; D uncertain. The CDR3 length is 16 residues. V shed 0 bases and J shed 3 bases, with 14 bases lying between them. Germline CDR1 reads SGHVS; CDR2 reads FQNEAQ.

Worth noting for this clonotype: A clone one base away is much larger, so this may be a read error. The chain employs TRBV5-1 and TRBJ1-4; TRBD1 agrees at 11 bases. Germline V gene lookup returns CDR1 SGHRS and CDR2 YFSETQ. V shed 5 bases and J 6 bases; nucleotides not matched to a gene: 6. The CDR3 is 15 amino acids. This CDR3 is CASRPDRGRDEKLFF. CDR3 nucleotide sequence: TGCGCCAGCAGACCGGACAGGGGGCGCGATGAAAAACTGTTTTTT.

This clonotype was seen many times. V usage is TRBV18 and J usage is TRBJ2-7, with D possibly TRBD2 on 5 matching bases. V was clipped by 1 base and J by 0 bases, with 13 bases between them. Per germline, CDR1 KGHSH and CDR2 LQKENI. The CDR3 length is 16 residues. This CDR3 is CASSPQLASSSYEQYF. The CDR3, as DNA: TGTGCCAGCTCACCACAGCTAGCATCGAGCTCCTACGAGCAGTACTTC.

The chain is built from TRBV29-1 and TRBJ1-4, with a tentative D call TRBD1 (5 bases). The CDR3 has 14 residues. The V gene's germline CDR1 is SQVTM and CDR2 ANQGSEA. Deletions cut 4 bases from V and 7 bases from J, with 16 bases between. CDR3 in amino acids: CSVGVGTTREKLFF. CDR3 nucleotides: TGCAGCGTTGGGGTCGGGACTACCCGTGAAAAACTGTTTTTT.

This clonotype was found many times. The chain uses TRBV28 and TRBJ2-4, with D possibly TRBD2 on 7 matching bases. Trimming removed 5 bases at V and 7 bases at J, with 12 bases between. The CDR3 loop spans 13 amino acids. Germline V gives CDR1 MDHEN, CDR2 SYDVKM. The CDR3 DNA is TGTGCCAGCAGTGTACGGGGGGCGAACATTCAGTACTTC. It translates to CASSVRGANIQYF.

This clonotype was found a few times. V is TRBV19 and J is TRBJ1-5, with D possibly TRBD1 on 5 matching bases. CDR1 is LNHDA, CDR2 SQIVND, per germline (reference sequence). V lost 8 bases to trimming and J lost 1 base, with 15 bases between them. The CDR3 covers 15 residues. Written as DNA, the CDR3 is TGTGCCAGTTCACATGGGACGGGAAGCAATCAGCCCCAGCATTTT. This translates into CASSHGTGSNQPQHF.